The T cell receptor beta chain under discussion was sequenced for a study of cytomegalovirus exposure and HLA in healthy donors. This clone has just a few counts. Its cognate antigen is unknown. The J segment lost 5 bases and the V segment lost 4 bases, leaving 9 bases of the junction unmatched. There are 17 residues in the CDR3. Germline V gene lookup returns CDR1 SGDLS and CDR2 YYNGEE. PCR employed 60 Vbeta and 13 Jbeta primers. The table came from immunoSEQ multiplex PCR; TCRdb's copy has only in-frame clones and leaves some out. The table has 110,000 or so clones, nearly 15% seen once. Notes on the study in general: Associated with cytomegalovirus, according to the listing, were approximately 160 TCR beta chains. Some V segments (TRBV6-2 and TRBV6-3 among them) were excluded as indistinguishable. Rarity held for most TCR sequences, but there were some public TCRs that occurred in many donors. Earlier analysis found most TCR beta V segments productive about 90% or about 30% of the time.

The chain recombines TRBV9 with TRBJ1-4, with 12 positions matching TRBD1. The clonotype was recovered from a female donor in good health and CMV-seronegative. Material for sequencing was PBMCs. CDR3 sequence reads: CASSFGTGGGGNEKLFF. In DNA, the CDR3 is TGTGCCAGCAGCTTCGGGACAGGGGGCGGGGGGAATGAAAAACTGTTTTTT.